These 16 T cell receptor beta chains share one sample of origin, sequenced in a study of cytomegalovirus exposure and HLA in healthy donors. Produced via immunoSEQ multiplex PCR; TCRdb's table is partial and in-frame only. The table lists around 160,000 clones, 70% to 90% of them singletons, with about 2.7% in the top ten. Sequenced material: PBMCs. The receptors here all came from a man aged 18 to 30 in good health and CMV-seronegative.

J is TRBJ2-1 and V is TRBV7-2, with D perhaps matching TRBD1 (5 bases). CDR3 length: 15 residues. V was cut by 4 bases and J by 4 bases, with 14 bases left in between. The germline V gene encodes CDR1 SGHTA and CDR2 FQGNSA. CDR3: CASSSQGNFYNEQFF. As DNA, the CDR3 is TGTGCCAGCAGCTCGCAGGGAAATTTTTACAATGAGCAGTTCTTC.

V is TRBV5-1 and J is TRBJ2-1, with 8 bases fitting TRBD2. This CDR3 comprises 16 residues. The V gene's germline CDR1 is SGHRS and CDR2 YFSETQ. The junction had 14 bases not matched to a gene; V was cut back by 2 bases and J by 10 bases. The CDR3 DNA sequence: TGCGCCAGCAGCTTCGTACCGGGACTAGATCGAGGAGAGCAGTTCTTC. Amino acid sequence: CASSFVPGLDRGEQFF.

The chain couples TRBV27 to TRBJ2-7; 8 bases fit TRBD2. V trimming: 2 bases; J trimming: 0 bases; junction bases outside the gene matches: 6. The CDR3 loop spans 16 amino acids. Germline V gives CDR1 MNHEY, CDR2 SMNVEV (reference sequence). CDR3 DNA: TGTGCCAGCAGTTTAGGGCTAGCGGGCGCCTCCTACGAGCAGTACTTC. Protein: CASSLGLAGASYEQYF.

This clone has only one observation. The CDR3 DNA sequence: TGTGCCAGCAGCTTAGGAGACAGGGGAAACAATCAGCCCCAGCATTTT. Translated: CASSLGDRGNNQPQHF. This chain connects TRBV7-9 to TRBJ1-5, with 8 positions matching TRBD1. CDR3 length: 16 residues. Germline V CDR1 and CDR2: SEHNR, FQNEAQ (reference sequence). After removal of 1 base from V and 3 bases from J, the junction contained 5 bases not matched to a gene.

CDR3 amino acids: CASRLTGAGEQYV. The CDR3, as DNA: TGTGCCAGCAGATTGACAGGGGCGGGGGAGCAGTACGTC. The V gene is TRBV28, the J gene TRBJ2-7; 8 positions agree with TRBD1. Unmatched junction bases numbered 8, after V lost 6 bases and J lost 7 bases. In germline, CDR1 is MDHEN, CDR2 SYDVKM. The CDR3 extends over 13 amino acids.

The CDR3 reads CASRGSGLAGFEQFF. The CDR3 nucleotides read TGTGCCAGCAGGGGGTCGGGACTAGCGGGATTTGAGCAGTTCTTC. The chain carries TRBV28 and TRBJ2-1; 13 bases agree with TRBD2. This CDR3 region has 15 residues. Germline CDR1 and CDR2: MDHEN and SYDVKM. V trimming: 6 bases; J trimming: 9 bases; junction bases outside the gene matches: 8.

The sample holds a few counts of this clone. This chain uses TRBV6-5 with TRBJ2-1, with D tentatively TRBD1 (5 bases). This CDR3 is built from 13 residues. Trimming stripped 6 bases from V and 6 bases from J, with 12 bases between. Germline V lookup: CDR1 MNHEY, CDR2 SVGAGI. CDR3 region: CASSFQGGNEQFF. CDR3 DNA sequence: TGTGCCAGCAGCTTCCAGGGTGGCAATGAGCAGTTCTTC.

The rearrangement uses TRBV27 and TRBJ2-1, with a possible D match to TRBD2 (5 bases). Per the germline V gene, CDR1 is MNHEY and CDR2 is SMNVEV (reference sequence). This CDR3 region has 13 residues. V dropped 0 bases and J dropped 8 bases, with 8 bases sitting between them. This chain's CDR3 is CASSLSADYEQFF. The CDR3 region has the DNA TGTGCCAGCAGTTTATCGGCGGACTATGAGCAGTTCTTC.

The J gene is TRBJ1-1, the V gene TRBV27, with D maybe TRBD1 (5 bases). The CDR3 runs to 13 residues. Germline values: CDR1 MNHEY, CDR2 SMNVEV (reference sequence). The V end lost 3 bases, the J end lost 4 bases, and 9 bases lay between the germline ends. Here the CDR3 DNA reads TGTGCCAGCAGTTTGGGGGGTTTCACTGAAGCTTTCTTT. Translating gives CASSLGGFTEAFF.

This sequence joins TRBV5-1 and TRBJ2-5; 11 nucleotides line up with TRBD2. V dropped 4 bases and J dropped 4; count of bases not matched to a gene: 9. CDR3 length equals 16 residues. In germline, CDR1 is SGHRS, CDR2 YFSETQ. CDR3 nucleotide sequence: TGCGCCAGCAGCGAAATACTAGCGGGGGAGGTAGAGACCCAGTACTTC. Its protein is CASSEILAGEVETQYF.

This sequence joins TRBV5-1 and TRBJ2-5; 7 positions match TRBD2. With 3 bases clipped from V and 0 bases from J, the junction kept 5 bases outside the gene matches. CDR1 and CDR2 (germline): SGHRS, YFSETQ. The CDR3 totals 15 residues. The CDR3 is CASSSGGSHQETQYF. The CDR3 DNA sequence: TGCGCCAGCAGCTCCGGGGGGAGCCACCAAGAGACCCAGTACTTC. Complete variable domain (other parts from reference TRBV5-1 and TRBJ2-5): KAGVTQTPRYLIKTRGQQVTLSCSPISGHRSVSWYQQTPGQGLQFLFEYFSETQRNKGNFPGRFSGRQFSNSRSEMNVSTLELGDSALYLCASSSGGSHQETQYFGPGTRLLVL.

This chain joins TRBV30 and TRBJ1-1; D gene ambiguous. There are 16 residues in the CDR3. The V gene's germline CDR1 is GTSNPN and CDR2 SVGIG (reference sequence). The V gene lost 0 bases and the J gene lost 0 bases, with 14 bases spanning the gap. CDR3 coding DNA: TGTGCCTGGAGTGTAGTAATGGAGGTTTTGAACACTGAAGCTTTCTTT. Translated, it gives CAWSVVMEVLNTEAFF.

This chain's CDR3 is CASSFGEAFF. The CDR3 DNA reads TGTGCCAGCAGTTTCGGTGAAGCTTTCTTT. V usage is TRBV28 and J usage is TRBJ1-1; D is unclear. Germline values: CDR1 MDHEN, CDR2 SYDVKM. The CDR3 length is 10 residues. V shed 3 bases and J shed 7 bases, with 3 bases lying between them.

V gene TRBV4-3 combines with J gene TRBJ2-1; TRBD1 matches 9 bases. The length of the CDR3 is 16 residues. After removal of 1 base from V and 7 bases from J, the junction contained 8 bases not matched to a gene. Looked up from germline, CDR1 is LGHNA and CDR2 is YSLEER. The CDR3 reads CASSQGGTGFENEQFF. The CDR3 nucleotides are TGCGCCAGCAGCCAAGGAGGGACAGGGTTCGAGAATGAGCAGTTCTTC.

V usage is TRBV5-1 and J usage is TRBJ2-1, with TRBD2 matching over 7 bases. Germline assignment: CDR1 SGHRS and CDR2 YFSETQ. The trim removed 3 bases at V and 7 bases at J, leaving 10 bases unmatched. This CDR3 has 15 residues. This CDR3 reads CASSWAARGGNEQFF. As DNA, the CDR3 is TGCGCCAGCAGCTGGGCGGCTAGGGGAGGGAATGAGCAGTTCTTC.

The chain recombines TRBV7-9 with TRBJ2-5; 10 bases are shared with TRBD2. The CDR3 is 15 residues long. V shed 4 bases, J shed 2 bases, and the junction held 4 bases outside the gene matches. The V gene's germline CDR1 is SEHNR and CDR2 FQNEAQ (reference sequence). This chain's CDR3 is CASSSGTSAQETQYF. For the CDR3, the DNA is TGTGCCAGCAGCTCAGGGACTAGCGCTCAAGAGACCCAGTACTTC.